One sample yielded the 8 T cell receptor beta chains listed below, sequenced in a study of blood T cell repertoires in COVID-19. The protocol was immunoSEQ multiplex PCR, while the TCRdb copy is restricted to in-frame clones and leaves out a portion. The table shows about 160,000 clones, with about 80% occurring only once. The sample consisted of peripheral blood. The receptors originated from a woman in her forties with COVID-19, enrolled during active disease.

Worth noting for this clone: Other DNA variants within this sample encode the same CDR3. The V call is TRBV11-3, the J call TRBJ1-5; D is undetermined. The germline V gene encodes CDR1 SGHNT and CDR2 YENEEA. V was cut by 0 bases and J by 9 bases, with 12 bases left in between. The CDR3 is made up of 14 amino acids. The CDR3, as DNA: TGTGCCAGCAGCTTAGAGGTACATTGCGGGCCCCAGCATTTT. This encodes CASSLEVHCGPQHF.

This chain connects TRBV5-1 to TRBJ1-6; TRBD1 might be the D (6 bases). The V gene lost 3 bases and the J gene lost 10 bases, with 11 bases spanning the gap. The CDR3 spans 13 residues. CDR1 SGHRS and CDR2 YFSETQ come from the germline V gene. Here the CDR3 reads CASSSGAGSPLHF. The CDR3 DNA follows: TGCGCCAGCAGCTCAGGGGCAGGGTCACCCCTCCACTTT. Looking up the rest from reference TRBV5-1 and TRBJ1-6 gives the full variable domain: KAGVTQTPRYLIKTRGQQVTLSCSPISGHRSVSWYQQTPGQGLQFLFEYFSETQRNKGNFPGRFSGRQFSNSRSEMNVSTLELGDSALYLCASSSGAGSPLHFGNGTRLTVT.

This clone was detected only a few times. The gene calls are TRBV6-5 and TRBJ1-2; tentatively, D is TRBD1 (6 bases). Trimming removed 6 bases at V and 4 bases at J, with 12 bases between. Germline CDR1 MNHEY, CDR2 SVGAGI. CDR3 length: 13 amino acids. DNA of the CDR3: TGTGCCAGCAGCGAGACAGGCGCCTATGGCTACACCTTC. Its translation is CASSETGAYGYTF.

The chain uses TRBV9 and TRBJ2-1; 11 nucleotides line up with TRBD2. Germline V lookup: CDR1 SGDLS, CDR2 YYNGEE. The V segment lost 3 bases and the J segment 9 bases; nucleotides outside the gene matches: 11. The CDR3 consists of 16 residues. The CDR3, as DNA: TGTGCCAGCAGCGAAACCGGGACTAGCGGTTTCGCTGAGCAGTTCTTC. Translating gives CASSETGTSGFAEQFF.

This clone was counted ten times or more. The CDR3: CASSLDRPYNEQFF. For the CDR3, the DNA is TGTGCCAGCAGTTTGGACAGGCCTTACAATGAGCAGTTCTTC. This sequence joins TRBV27 and TRBJ2-1; 7 bases line up with TRBD1. There are 14 residues in the CDR3. The V segment lost 3 bases and the J segment 4 bases; nucleotides outside the gene matches: 3. CDR1 is MNHEY and CDR2 is SMNVEV in the germline V gene (reference sequence).

The chain carries TRBV27 and TRBJ2-3; 10 positions agree with TRBD2. In germline, CDR1 is MNHEY, CDR2 SMNVEV (reference sequence). The V gene end was trimmed by 4 bases and the J gene end by 2 bases; junction bases not matched to a gene: 3. There are 15 residues in the CDR3. The CDR3 is CASSYSGGVTDTQYF. CDR3 bases: TGTGCCAGCAGTTACAGCGGGGGGGTCACAGATACGCAGTATTTT.

The chain joins TRBV5-1 to TRBJ2-3; 8 bases fit TRBD2. Germline-derived CDR1 and CDR2 are SGHRS and YFSETQ. CDR3 size: 17 residues. V lost 4 bases to trimming and J lost 1 base; unmatched junction nucleotides: 11. DNA of the CDR3: TGCGCCAGCAGCCTAAACCAGGGACTAGGGGGCACAGATACGCAGTATTTT. The encoded protein is CASSLNQGLGGTDTQYF.

The rearrangement joins TRBV7-8 to TRBJ1-6; D ambiguous. The CDR3 contains 16 residues. CDR1 and CDR2 (germline): SGHVS, FQNEAQ. Trimming left V 1 base short and J 2 bases short, with 9 bases between. The CDR3 coding sequence is TGTGCCAGCAGCTTAGGTCGCGGGCCCTATAATTCACCCCTCCACTTT. It encodes CASSLGRGPYNSPLHF.